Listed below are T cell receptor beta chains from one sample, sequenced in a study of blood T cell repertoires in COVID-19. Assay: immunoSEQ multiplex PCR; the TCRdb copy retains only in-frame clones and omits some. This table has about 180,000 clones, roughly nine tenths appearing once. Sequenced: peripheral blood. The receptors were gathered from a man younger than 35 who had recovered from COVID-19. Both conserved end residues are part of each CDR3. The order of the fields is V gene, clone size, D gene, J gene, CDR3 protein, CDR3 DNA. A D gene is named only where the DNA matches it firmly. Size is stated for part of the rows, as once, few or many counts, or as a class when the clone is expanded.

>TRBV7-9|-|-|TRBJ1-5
CASSPGPAGPQHF
TGTGCCAGCAGCCCGGGCCCGGCGGGGCCCCAGCATTTT
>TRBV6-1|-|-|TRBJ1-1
CASSEAAAVTEAFF
TGTGCCAGCAGTGAAGCGGCGGCGGTTACTGAAGCTTTCTTT
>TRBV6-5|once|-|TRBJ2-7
CASSYGGGQYF
TGTGCCAGCAGTTACGGGGGCGGGCAGTACTTC
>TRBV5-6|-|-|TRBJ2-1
CASSRQGEQFF
TGTGCCAGCAGCAGGCAGGGGGAGCAGTTCTTC
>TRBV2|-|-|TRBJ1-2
CASVYSQWDGYTF
TGTGCCAGCGTGTACAGTCAGTGGGATGGCTACACCTTC
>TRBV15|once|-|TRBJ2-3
CATSRDQAGSDTQYF
TGTGCCACCAGCAGAGATCAGGCAGGGTCAGATACGCAGTATTTT
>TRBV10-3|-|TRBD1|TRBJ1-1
CASKDRGRTEAFF
TGTGCCTCAAAGGACAGGGGGCGAACTGAAGCTTTCTTT
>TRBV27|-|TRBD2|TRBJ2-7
CASKLAGFSYEQYF
TGTGCCAGCAAGTTAGCGGGATTCTCCTACGAGCAGTACTTC
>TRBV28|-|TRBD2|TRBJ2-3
CASSFSSGRGTDTQYF
TGTGCCAGCAGTTTTTCTTCAGGGAGGGGCACAGATACGCAGTATTTT
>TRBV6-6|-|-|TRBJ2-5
CASSFPGVWETQYF
TGTGCCAGCAGTTTCCCGGGGGTATGGGAGACCCAGTACTTC
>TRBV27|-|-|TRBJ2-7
CASTSPLRGVYEQYF
TGTGCCAGCACTTCACCCCTCAGGGGGGTCTACGAGCAGTACTTC
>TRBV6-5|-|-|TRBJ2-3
CASSYGKAATGDTQYF
TGTGCCAGCAGTTACGGAAAAGCTGCTACGGGGGATACGCAGTATTTT
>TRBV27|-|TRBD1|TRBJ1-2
CASSPRTGAGYGYTF
TGTGCCAGCAGTCCCCGGACAGGGGCAGGCTATGGCTACACCTTC
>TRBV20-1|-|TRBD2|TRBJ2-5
CSASYWTSVETQYF
TGCAGTGCTAGTTATTGGACTAGCGTAGAGACCCAGTACTTC
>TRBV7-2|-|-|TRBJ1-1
CASSTRTENTEAFF
TGTGCCAGCAGCACCCGGACAGAGAACACTGAAGCTTTCTTT
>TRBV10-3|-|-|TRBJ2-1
CATQGGANNEQFF
TGTGCCACTCAAGGAGGGGCTAACAATGAGCAGTTCTTC
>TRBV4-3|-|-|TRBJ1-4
CASSLLTTNEKLFF
TGCGCCAGCAGCCTACTCACAACTAATGAAAAACTGTTTTTT
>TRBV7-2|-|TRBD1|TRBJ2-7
CASRRPGTGSSYEQYF
TGTGCCAGCAGAAGGCCGGGGACAGGGAGCTCCTACGAGCAGTACTTC
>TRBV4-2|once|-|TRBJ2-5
CASSQDWAQETQYF
TGTGCCAGCAGCCAAGATTGGGCCCAAGAGACCCAGTACTTC
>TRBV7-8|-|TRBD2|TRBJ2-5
CASSLGGVEETQYF
TGTGCCAGCAGCTTGGGAGGGGTTGAAGAGACCCAGTACTTC
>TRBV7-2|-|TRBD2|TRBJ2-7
CASSPGMGLHEQYF
TGTGCCAGCAGCCCAGGTATGGGACTACACGAGCAGTACTTC
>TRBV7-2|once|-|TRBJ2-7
CASSPEALYEQYF
TGTGCCAGCAGCCCGGAGGCTCTCTACGAGCAGTACTTC
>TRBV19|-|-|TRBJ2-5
CASSIVGQETQYF
TGTGCCAGTAGTATAGTCGGCCAAGAGACCCAGTACTTC
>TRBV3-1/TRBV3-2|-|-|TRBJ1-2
CASSQAGQSYTF
TGTGCCAGCAGCCAGGCGGGCCAGAGCTACACCTTC
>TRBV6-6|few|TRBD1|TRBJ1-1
CASSSGQGRNTEAFF
TGTGCCAGCAGTTCCGGACAGGGTAGGAACACTGAAGCTTTCTTT
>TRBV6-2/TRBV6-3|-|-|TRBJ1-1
CASSSGQLNTEAFF
TGTGCCAGCAGCTCGGGACAACTAAACACTGAAGCTTTCTTT
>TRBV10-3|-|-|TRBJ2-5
CATCREETQYF
TGTGCCACCTGTCGGGAAGAGACCCAGTACTTC
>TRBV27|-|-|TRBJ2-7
CASSLSGQDYYEQYF
TGTGCCAGCAGTTTATCTGGACAGGACTACTACGAGCAGTACTTC
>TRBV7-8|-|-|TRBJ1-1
CASSPRDSPRTEAFF
TGTGCCAGCAGCCCCAGGGACTCCCCTAGGACTGAAGCTTTCTTT
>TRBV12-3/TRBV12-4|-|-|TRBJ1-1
CASSPGFTEAFF
TGTGCCAGCAGCCCAGGGTTCACTGAAGCTTTCTTT
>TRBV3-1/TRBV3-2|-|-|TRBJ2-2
CASSRGSGELFF
TGTGCCAGCAGCCGTGGTAGCGGGGAGCTGTTTTTT
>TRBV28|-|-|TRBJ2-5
CASSFSTPSPKETQYF
TGTGCCAGCAGTTTTTCCACCCCAAGCCCCAAAGAGACCCAGTACTTC
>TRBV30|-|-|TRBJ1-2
CAWSLQGNYGYTF
TGTGCCTGGAGCCTGCAGGGAAACTATGGCTACACCTTC
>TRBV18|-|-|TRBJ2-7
CASSPPGSSYEQYF
TGTGCCAGCTCCCCCCCCGGGAGCTCCTACGAGCAGTACTTC
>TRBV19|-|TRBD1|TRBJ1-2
CAPFATGWHYGYTF
TGTGCCCCTTTCGCGACAGGGTGGCACTATGGCTACACCTTC
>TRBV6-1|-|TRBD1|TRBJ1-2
CASSEANRGVGYTF
TGTGCCAGCAGTGAAGCTAACAGGGGGGTTGGCTACACCTTC
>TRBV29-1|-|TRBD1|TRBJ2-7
CSVRQGAREQYF
TGCAGCGTAAGACAGGGGGCGAGGGAGCAGTACTTC
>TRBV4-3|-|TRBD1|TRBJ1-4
CASSQGTGGREKLFF
TGCGCCAGCAGCCAAGGGACAGGGGGTAGAGAAAAACTGTTTTTT
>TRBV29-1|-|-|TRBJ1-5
CSVKGASNQPQHF
TGCAGCGTTAAAGGAGCTAGCAATCAGCCCCAGCATTTT
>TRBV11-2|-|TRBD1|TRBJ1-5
CASSVDRGDQPQHF
TGTGCCAGCAGCGTCGACAGGGGGGATCAGCCCCAGCATTTT
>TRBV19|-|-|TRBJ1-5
CASSITSYRFSQPQHF
TGTGCCAGTAGTATAACCTCTTACAGGTTTTCTCAGCCCCAGCATTTT
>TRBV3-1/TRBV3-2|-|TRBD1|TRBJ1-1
CASRDRAQAFF
TGTGCCAGCAGGGACAGGGCCCAAGCTTTCTTT
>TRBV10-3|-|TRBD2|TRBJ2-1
CAIRGPGLAGRGNEQFF
TGTGCCATCAGGGGCCCCGGGCTAGCGGGACGTGGCAATGAGCAGTTCTTC
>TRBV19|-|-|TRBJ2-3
CASSANDGVADTQYF
TGTGCCAGTAGTGCCAATGACGGGGTGGCAGATACGCAGTATTTT